Reported below is one T cell receptor beta chain. Germline values: CDR1 MNHEY, CDR2 SVGEGT. This CDR3 has 13 residues. V gave up 6 bases and J gave up 3 bases, with 11 bases separating them. Per the original data handling: How many nucleated cells were present was estimated from reference gene primer amplification. Assay: immunoSEQ multiplex PCR; the TCRdb copy retains only in-frame clones and omits some. The DNA gave D and trimming, while V, J and clone size come from that table. The repertoire consists of some 150,000 clones, with about 79% occurring once and the leading ten covering around a tenth. The data originate from a study of blood T cell repertoires in COVID-19. The wider study: Samples came from the United States, Italy and Spain, spanning acute and convalescent COVID-19. In each case, the material was cDNA or gDNA derived from T cells, B-cell-depleted T cells, or PBMCs.

Specimen: peripheral blood. This sequence joins TRBV6-2 or TRBV6-3 and TRBJ1-1; no clear D gene. This receptor was identified in a woman between 45 and 60 years old with acute or convalescent COVID-19. The CDR3 loop is CASSRNQDTEAFF. CDR3 in DNA: TGTGCCAGCAGCCGGAACCAGGACACTGAAGCTTTCTTT.